The 24 T cell receptor beta chains in this list originate from one sample, sequenced in a study of T-cell memory formation after mild COVID-19. MiXCR, run by TCRdb on the 5' RACE reads, gives a single entry per CDR3 protein. The sample carries under 300,000 distinct CDR3 sequences, about a sixth recorded once. Sequencing input: PBMCs or a T cell subset sorted from them (not recorded which). The receptors were sampled from a man aged 18 to 29 who had mild COVID-19 (a few samples of this study predate the infection). Cell type and time point are not known.

The chain couples TRBV7-2 to TRBJ2-5; 8 nucleotides align to TRBD1. The CDR3 loop spans 15 amino acids. The V segment lost 4 bases and the J segment 5 bases; nucleotides outside the gene matches: 9. Germline loops: CDR1 SGHTA, CDR2 FQGNSA. Here the CDR3 reads CASSYGQGIGETQYF. Written as DNA, the CDR3 is TGTGCCAGCAGCTACGGACAGGGTATAGGGGAGACCCAGTACTTC.

This clonotype occurred a few times. The CDR3 loop is CASRNLAGVQDEQFF. The CDR3 DNA reads as TGCGCCAGCAGAAATCTAGCGGGGGTTCAAGATGAGCAGTTCTTC. The chain recombines TRBV5-1 with TRBJ2-1; 10 bases align to TRBD2. Germline V gene sequence: CDR1 SGHRS, CDR2 YFSETQ. J lost 8 bases, V lost 5 bases, and 10 bases had no gene match. The CDR3 totals 15 residues.

The V and J genes are TRBV6-4 and TRBJ1-4, with a weak D call TRBD1 (6 bases). Between the trimmed V and J ends, which lost 4 bases and 3 bases, there was a span of 9 bases. CDR3 length: 14 amino acids. Germline CDR1 reads MRHNA; CDR2 reads SNTAGT. This chain's CDR3 is CASSGGLANEKLFF. CDR3 DNA: TGTGCCAGCAGTGGGGGGCTTGCTAATGAAAAACTGTTTTTT.

This rearrangement joins TRBV21-1 to TRBJ1-5; no check of the table's D call, TRBD1, against the DNA was made. TRBV21-1 has pseudogene status. CDR3 length equals 13 residues. In nucleotides, the CDR3 is TGTGCCAGTCACAGGGAATCGGGCCAGCCCCAGCATTTT. It codes for CASHRESGQPQHF.

J is TRBJ1-5 and V is TRBV27; the match to TRBD1 covers 8 bases. Germline V gene data show CDR1 as MNHEY and CDR2 as SMNVEV (reference sequence). This CDR3 has 13 amino acids. The junction had 6 bases not matched to a gene; V was cut back by 8 bases and J by 6 bases. The CDR3 loop reads CASSDRGSQPQHF. CDR3 nucleotide sequence: TGTGCCAGCTCCGACAGGGGAAGTCAGCCCCAGCATTTT.

This clonotype was counted a few times. V and J are TRBV29-1 and TRBJ1-3; 7 bases agree with TRBD1. CDR1 is SQVTM, CDR2 ANQGSEA, per germline. The CDR3 consists of 14 residues. The V and J ends lost 0 bases and 9 bases, in that order; junction bases with no gene match: 8. This CDR3 reads CSVEDRVPGGTIYF. CDR3 nucleotides: TGCAGCGTTGAAGATCGGGTCCCAGGGGGCACCATATATTTT.

This clonotype was picked up a small number of times. The chain employs TRBV6-6 and TRBJ2-5, with TRBD2 identical over 13 bases. Trimming cost V 6 bases and J 4 bases; bases outside gene matches: 5. From germline, CDR1 is MNHNY and CDR2 SVGAGI (reference sequence). This CDR3 contains 15 residues. The CDR3 DNA reads TGTGCCAGCAGCCCCCGACTAGCGGGGGGAGAGACCCAGTACTTC. It is translated as CASSPRLAGGETQYF.

The rearrangement links TRBV4-2 to TRBJ2-2, with TRBD1 matching over 7 bases. The germline CDR1 and CDR2 sequences are LGHNA and YNFKEQ. CDR3 length: 14 amino acids. V was pared by 0 bases and J by 7 bases, with 2 bases of the junction left unmatched. The CDR3, as DNA: TGTGCCAGCAGCCAAGACAGGGGGATCGGGGAGCTGTTTTTT. Translating gives CASSQDRGIGELFF.

V and J are TRBV12-3 or TRBV12-4 and TRBJ2-5, with D maybe TRBD1 (6 bases). The V and J ends lost 3 bases and 5 bases respectively, with 10 bases between them. CDR3 length equals 13 residues. In nucleotides, the CDR3 is TGTGCCAGCAGTTTGGTGGGGGCTGAGACCCAGTACTTC. Its translation is CASSLVGAETQYF.

This chain uses TRBV7-9 with TRBJ2-7; 7 bases match TRBD1. The CDR3 covers 12 residues. The germline V gene encodes CDR1 SEHNR and CDR2 FQNEAQ (reference sequence). V dropped 3 bases and J dropped 5; count of bases not matched to a gene: 1. CDR3 residues: CASSLRGHEQYF. CDR3 bases: TGTGCCAGCAGCTTGAGGGGGCACGAGCAGTACTTC.

The chain is built from TRBV5-6 and TRBJ2-7; 9 bases are a match to TRBD1. With 3 bases clipped from V and 1 base from J, the junction kept 11 bases outside the gene matches. Germline loops: CDR1 SGHDT, CDR2 YYEEEE. The CDR3 is 17 residues long. The CDR3 region has the DNA TGTGCCAGCAGCTCCGGACTGGGACAGGGCCGATCCTACGAGCAGTACTTC. Residues: CASSSGLGQGRSYEQYF. Based on the CDR3 plus reference TRBV5-6 and TRBJ2-7, the full variable domain is DAGVTQSPTHLIKTRGQQVTLRCSPKSGHDTVSWYQQALGQGPQFIFQYYEEEERQRGNFPDRFSGHQFPNYSSELNVNALLLGDSALYLCASSSGLGQGRSYEQYFGPGTRLTVT.

There are a few counts of this clonotype. The chain carries TRBV4-3 and TRBJ1-1; D uncertain. This CDR3 is 16 amino acids long. The germline gives CDR1 LGHNA, CDR2 YSLEER. Deletions cut 4 bases from V and 0 bases from J, with 15 bases between. The CDR3 nucleotides read TGCGCCAGCAGCCCCAACATTCTAGAATTGAACACTGAAGCTTTCTTT. This codes for CASSPNILELNTEAFF.

The CDR3: CATSDGEEYGYTF. CDR3 sequence (DNA): TGTGCCACCAGTGATGGAGAGGAGTATGGCTACACCTTC. The V gene is TRBV24-1, the J gene TRBJ1-2; no reliable D call. The CDR3 is 13 residues long. Germline CDR1 reads KGHDR; CDR2 reads SFDVKD. Deletions cut 3 bases from V and 5 bases from J, with 9 bases between.

This clonotype was counted between two and nine times. The chain combines TRBV4-1 with TRBJ1-3, with 11 bases matching TRBD1. The CDR3 has 15 residues. Germline V gene lookup returns CDR1 MGHRA and CDR2 YSYEKL. The CDR3 here is CASTPGTGGRNTIYF. The CDR3 bases are TGCGCGTCAACCCCCGGGACAGGGGGGCGAAACACCATATATTTT.

This clonotype was seen a few times. The rearrangement links TRBV7-2 to TRBJ1-2; 8 bases agree with TRBD1. The CDR3 is 15 residues long. CDR1 and CDR2 from the germline V gene are SGHTA and FQGNSA. Trimming took 5 bases from V and 8 from J; bases not matched to a gene: 13. The DNA of the CDR3 is TGTGCCAGCAGCCGAAACGTCGGACAGGGAGGGGGCTACACCTTC. Amino acid sequence: CASSRNVGQGGGYTF. The variable domain in full, completed from reference TRBV7-2 and TRBJ1-2, reads GAGVSQSPSNKVTEKGKDVELRCDPISGHTALYWYRQSLGQGLEFLIYFQGNSAPDKSGLPSDRFSAERTGGSVSTLTIQRTQQEDSAVYLCASSRNVGQGGGYTFGSGTRLTVV.

This clonotype was observed a few times. The chain uses TRBV5-1 and TRBJ1-2; TRBD1 matches at 7 bases. Germline-derived CDR1 and CDR2 are SGHRS and YFSETQ. V dropped 4 bases and J dropped 4; count of bases not matched to a gene: 7. The length of the CDR3 is 14 residues. In DNA form, the CDR3 reads TGCGCCAGCAGCGGCCCCTGGGACAGCTATGGCTACACCTTC. This codes for CASSGPWDSYGYTF.

There are a few counts of this clonotype. This chain uses TRBV28 with TRBJ2-3; TRBD2 agrees at 8 bases. This CDR3 spans 14 amino acids. CDR1 is MDHEN, CDR2 SYDVKM, per germline. V gave up 3 bases and J gave up 6 bases; unmatched junction bases: 5. The CDR3 is CASSFTGGRDTQYF. CDR3 DNA: TGTGCCAGCAGTTTTACGGGGGGGCGGGATACGCAGTATTTT.

V is TRBV9 and J is TRBJ2-5, with TRBD2 matching over 8 bases. Germline lookup yields CDR1 SGDLS and CDR2 YYNGEE. CDR3 length: 14 amino acids. Unmatched junction bases numbered 8, after V lost 5 bases and J lost 5 bases. The CDR3 sequence: CASSIGGADETQYF. CDR3 sequence (DNA): TGTGCCAGCAGTATCGGGGGGGCGGATGAGACCCAGTACTTC.

This clonotype was seen only a few times. The V and J genes are TRBV21-1 and TRBJ2-7. TRBV21-1 counts as a pseudogene. This CDR3 is built from 16 residues. The CDR3 here is CASSGQCQRGPLEQYV. DNA for the CDR3: TGTGCCAGCAGCGGTCAATGCCAACGGGGGCCCCTCGAGCAGTACGTC.

This clonotype was seen only a few times. V usage is TRBV3-1 and J usage is TRBJ1-2, with TRBD1 matching 12 bases. V lost 2 bases to trimming and J lost 3 bases; unmatched junction nucleotides: 4. CDR3 length: 16 residues. Germline V lookup: CDR1 LGHDT, CDR2 YNNKEL (reference sequence). The CDR3 bases are TGTGCCAGCAGCCAAATTGGGACAGGGGGCGACTATGGCTACACCTTC. Translating it yields CASSQIGTGGDYGYTF. Full variable domain (missing parts from reference TRBV3-1 and TRBJ1-2): DTAVSQTPKYLVTQMGNDKSIKCEQNLGHDTMYWYKQDSKKFLKIMFSYNNKELIINETVPNRFSPKSPDKAHLNLHINSLELGDSAVYFCASSQIGTGGDYGYTFGSGTRLTVV.

There are many counts of this clonotype. The chain is built from TRBV7-9 and TRBJ2-2; no clear D. CDR1 and CDR2 (germline): SEHNR, FQNEAQ (reference sequence). The CDR3 length is 14 residues. Trimming left V 0 bases short and J 6 bases short, with 8 bases between. CDR3 region: CASSLAILAGELFF. CDR3 DNA sequence: TGTGCCAGCAGCTTAGCCATTCTCGCCGGGGAGCTGTTTTTT.

J is TRBJ2-1 and V is TRBV20-1; TRBD2 matches 12 bases. V was clipped by 5 bases and J by 2 bases; unmatched bases: 16. The CDR3 length is 19 residues. Germline V gene data show CDR1 as DFQATT and CDR2 as SNEGSKA (reference sequence). The CDR3 loop is CSALILAGGPKTAYNEQFF. The DNA for the CDR3 is TGCAGTGCTTTGATACTAGCGGGGGGCCCTAAAACCGCCTACAATGAGCAGTTCTTC.

This clonotype was counted at least ten times. The rearrangement links TRBV12-3 or TRBV12-4 to TRBJ2-3, with a possible D match to TRBD2 (6 bases). V lost 5 bases and J 1 base, leaving 7 bases between the germline ends. The CDR3 is made up of 13 amino acids. The CDR3 nucleotides are TGTGCCAGCAGTAGGAGGGGCACAGATACGCAGTATTTT. This translates into CASSRRGTDTQYF.

V gene TRBV6-5 combines with J gene TRBJ1-3, with 8 bases that match TRBD1. This CDR3 spans 14 amino acids. Trimming removed 4 bases from V and 3 bases from J; junction bases left unmatched: 2. Germline CDR1 MNHEY, CDR2 SVGAGI. CDR3 bases: TGTGCCAGCAGTTTGACAGGGGTTGGAAACACCATATATTTT. Translating gives CASSLTGVGNTIYF.